This is a list of T cell receptor beta chains from one sample in a study of CD8+ T cells in alopecia areata. Data came from immunoSEQ multiplex PCR; TCRdb stores just in-frame clones and leaves some out. This sample has 200,000 to 250,000 clones; about three fifths occur once, and the top ten carry roughly 0.47%. The sample consisted of CD4+ T cells sorted from blood, taken at week 0. The receptors stem from a human donor with alopecia areata. CDR3s include the opening cysteine and the closing phenylalanine or tryptophan. D genes are given only for firm matches. Rows may omit the clone size; those that give it use once, few, many or a size class.

-	TRBJ2-7	TRBV5-1	-	TGCGCCAGCAGCTTGGCACCTTCCACCTACGAGCAGTACTTC	CASSLAPSTYEQYF
TRBD1	TRBJ1-1	TRBV5-4	-	TGTGCCAGCAGCCCGGGACAGGGGACGTCTGAAGCTTTCTTT	CASSPGQGTSEAFF
-	TRBJ2-7	TRBV30	-	TGTGCCTGGAGTATTGGGTCAGGGTCTCACGAGCAGTACTTC	CAWSIGSGSHEQYF
-	TRBJ2-6	TRBV30	-	TGTGCCTGGAGTACCAGATACGTCCTGACTTTC	CAWSTRYVLTF
TRBD1	TRBJ1-1	TRBV6-5	once	TGTGCCAGCAGTTACGGGACAGGAATGAGCACTGAAGCTTTCTTT	CASSYGTGMSTEAFF
TRBD1	TRBJ1-2	TRBV6-6	-	TGTGCCAGCAGTTACTGTACCGGGACAGCCGGGGGCTACACCTTC	CASSYCTGTAGGYTF
TRBD2	TRBJ2-1	TRBV29-1	few	TGCAGCGTTGGAAAGCTAGCGGGAGGGACAAATGAGCAGTTCTTC	CSVGKLAGGTNEQFF
-	TRBJ2-7	TRBV28	once	TGTGCCAGCAGAGGGACATATCCCTACGAGCAGTACTTC	CASRGTYPYEQYF
-	TRBJ2-2	TRBV25-1	-	TGTGCCAGCAGTGATTTAGGTGGCGGAAACACCGGGGAGCTGTTTTTT	CASSDLGGGNTGELFF
TRBD2	TRBJ2-3	TRBV7-8	-	TGTGCCAGCAGCTTAGCGGGACTAGCGTCTTCTGGGACAGATACGCAGTATTTT	CASSLAGLASSGTDTQYF
-	TRBJ2-2	TRBV5-6	few	TGTGCCAGCAGCTCCGGCGGACTCCCCACCGGGGAGCTGTTTTTT	CASSSGGLPTGELFF
-	TRBJ2-1	TRBV29-1	-	TGCAGCGTTAGGCTCGCCGGTGAGCAGTTCTTC	CSVRLAGEQFF
-	TRBJ1-2	TRBV30	few	TGTGCCTGGAGTGTACAGGGAGATGGCTACACCTTC	CAWSVQGDGYTF
TRBD1	TRBJ2-7	TRBV5-6	-	TGTGCCAGCAGCCGGAATCTCCTATGGGACAGTTCCTACGAGCAGTACTTC	CASSRNLLWDSSYEQYF
TRBD1	TRBJ1-2	TRBV4-2	-	TGTGCCAGCAGCCAAAGATTTGAGGGGCAGGGGGATGGCTACACCTTC	CASSQRFEGQGDGYTF
-	TRBJ1-1	TRBV19	-	TGTGCCAGCAAGGGACCGTTTAACACTGAAGCTTTCTTT	CASKGPFNTEAFF
TRBD1	TRBJ1-3	TRBV7-9	few	TGTGCCAGCAGCTTTAAGGGACAGCGGCTAACTGGAAACACCATATATTTT	CASSFKGQRLTGNTIYF
-	TRBJ2-5	TRBV7-8	-	TGTGCCAGCAGCCTACCGGACCGCCGTAAAGAGACCCAGTACTTC	CASSLPDRRKETQYF
TRBD1	TRBJ2-7	TRBV5-1	-	TGCGCCAGCAGCTTCGCAGGGGGCGACGAGCAGTACTTC	CASSFAGGDEQYF
TRBD2	TRBJ2-1	TRBV29-1	-	TGCAGCGGTGGAGCGGGAGCCCTAGGGAATGAGCAGTTCTTC	CSGGAGALGNEQFF
TRBD2	TRBJ2-3	TRBV5-4	few	TGTGCCAGCAGCTTGGGCCTAGCGGGAGGTCCTAGCACAGATACGCAGTATTTT	CASSLGLAGGPSTDTQYF
-	TRBJ1-1	TRBV5-6	-	TGTGCCAGCAGCTTCGCGTCGGAAGCTTTCTTT	CASSFASEAFF
-	TRBJ1-4	TRBV2	few	TGTGCCAGCAGTGAAACCCATACCTCGTGGATGGAAAAACTGTTTTTT	CASSETHTSWMEKLFF
-	TRBJ2-1	TRBV2	-	TGTGCCAGCAAGGTTGGGGGATCCTACAATGAGCAGTTCTTC	CASKVGGSYNEQFF
TRBD2	TRBJ2-1	TRBV14	-	TGTGCCAGCAGCCCACCGGGACTAGGCTACATTGAGCAGTTCTTC	CASSPPGLGYIEQFF
TRBD1	TRBJ1-5	TRBV30	-	TGTGCCTGGAGCAGGGGACAGGGTCATCAGCCCCAGCATTTT	CAWSRGQGHQPQHF
-	TRBJ1-1	TRBV7-9	-	TGTGCCAGCAGCTTAGGAGGGTGGTGGGCTGAAGCTTTCTTT	CASSLGGWWAEAFF
-	TRBJ2-2	TRBV30	-	TGTGCCTGGAGTGTTTTTGGGACCGGGGAGCTGTTTTTT	CAWSVFGTGELFF
TRBD1	TRBJ2-5	TRBV4-1	-	TGCGCCAGCAGCCCCATCGACAGGGGTAGCGAGACCCAGTACTTC	CASSPIDRGSETQYF
-	TRBJ2-1	TRBV7-2	-	TGTGCCAGCAGCCCAAGCTTAGGGAATGAGCAGTTCTTC	CASSPSLGNEQFF
-	TRBJ1-2	TRBV27	-	TGTGCCAGCAGTCGGAAGCCTAAGGGATATGGCTACACCTTC	CASSRKPKGYGYTF
-	TRBJ2-1	TRBV11-2	once	TGTGCCAGCAGCTTCGGCCCCAACTACAATGAGCAGTTCTTC	CASSFGPNYNEQFF
-	TRBJ2-3	TRBV29-1	few	TGCAGCGTTTACCCGGGACATACGCAGTATTTT	CSVYPGHTQYF
-	TRBJ1-5	TRBV29-1	few	TGCAGCGTTGCTAGTGAGCACGGTCAGCCCCAGCATTTT	CSVASEHGQPQHF
-	TRBJ2-7	TRBV5-4	few	TGTGCCAGCAGCATGGGATACTCCTACGAGCAGTACTTC	CASSMGYSYEQYF
TRBD1	TRBJ2-5	TRBV28	once	TGTGCCAGCAGTTTATTCCGTTGGTGGGGACAGCAAGAGACCCAGTACTTC	CASSLFRWWGQQETQYF
-	TRBJ2-2	TRBV7-8	-	TGTGCCAGCAGCTTAGGATATACGGCTGTACGCTCCACCGGGGAGCTGTTTTTT	CASSLGYTAVRSTGELFF
-	TRBJ1-5	TRBV4-2	-	TGTGCCAGCAGCCCCGAACAAGGGGCCAATCAGCCCCAGCATTTT	CASSPEQGANQPQHF
-	TRBJ1-1	TRBV29-1	once	TGCAGCGTTGTCGGGGGGATGAACACTGAAGCTTTCTTT	CSVVGGMNTEAFF
-	TRBJ2-4	TRBV4-1	once	TGCGCCAGCAGCCAAGACTTCGCCTCGGGCCTGCGTAACATTCAGTACTTC	CASSQDFASGLRNIQYF
TRBD1	TRBJ2-7	TRBV29-1	-	TGCAGCGCGACAGGGCTCTCCTACGAGCAGTACTTC	CSATGLSYEQYF
-	TRBJ1-2	TRBV18	-	TGTGCCAGCTCACCAAGGGAGGCGGGACGTGGCTACACCTTC	CASSPREAGRGYTF
-	TRBJ2-5	TRBV29-1	-	TGCAGCGCCAGACAGCGAATGGTGGTAACAGAGACCCAGTACTTC	CSARQRMVVTETQYF
-	TRBJ1-6	TRBV19	-	TGTGCCAGTAGTCGACAGGCGACGAATTCACCCCTCCACTTT	CASSRQATNSPLHF
-	TRBJ1-2	TRBV30	-	TGTGCCTGGACCCGGGAGGGTTGGGGCTATGGCTACACCTTC	CAWTREGWGYGYTF
-	TRBJ2-7	TRBV2	once	TGTGCCAGCAGTGGTATTTACGAGCAGTACTTC	CASSGIYEQYF
-	TRBJ2-7	TRBV7-9	few	TGTGCCAGCAGCTTAGTTTTAGGGCAGACCCCGACGCGGGCCTACGAGCAGTACTTC	CASSLVLGQTPTRAYEQYF
-	TRBJ2-5	TRBV9	-	TGTGCCAGCAGCGGAGGGGACCTCCGAGAGACCCAGTACTTC	CASSGGDLRETQYF
-	TRBJ2-6	TRBV2	few	TGTGCCAGCCACAGGCTCTCTGGGGCCAACGTCCTGACTTTC	CASHRLSGANVLTF
-	TRBJ2-1	TRBV29-1	-	TGCAGCGTTGCTGGCCACCAGAAGTACAATGAGCAGTTCTTC	CSVAGHQKYNEQFF
-	TRBJ1-1	TRBV11-1	-	TGTGCCAGCAACGAACCGGACCTCACTGAAGCTTTCTTT	CASNEPDLTEAFF
TRBD1	TRBJ2-7	TRBV9	few	TGTGCCAGCAGCCCGCAGGGGGCGTACGAGCAGTACTTC	CASSPQGAYEQYF
TRBD2	TRBJ2-7	TRBV6-6	once	TGTGCCAGCAGTGGCACTACTAGCGGGAGCTACGAGCAGTACTTC	CASSGTTSGSYEQYF
TRBD1	TRBJ1-2	TRBV29-1	once	TGCAGCGTTGATGCAGGGGGAGACTATGGCTACACCTTC	CSVDAGGDYGYTF
-	TRBJ2-7	TRBV2	-	TGTGCCAGCAGTGAACGGACTCCATTACTTTACGAGCAGTACTTC	CASSERTPLLYEQYF
-	TRBJ2-7	TRBV30	-	TGTGCCTGGAGTGAGCTTCACGAGCAGTACTTC	CAWSELHEQYF
TRBD2	TRBJ2-1	TRBV4-1	few	TGCGCCAGCAGCCGCGGACTAGCGGGGGTAAGCTCCTACAATGAGCAGTTCTTC	CASSRGLAGVSSYNEQFF
TRBD1	TRBJ2-4	TRBV30	-	TGTGCCTGGAGTGGGTTCGATGACAGGGGGCGCGACATTCAGTACTTC	CAWSGFDDRGRDIQYF
-	TRBJ1-5	TRBV9	-	TGTGCCAGCAGCGTAGACCCCCTAGGGCAGCCCCAGCATTTT	CASSVDPLGQPQHF
-	TRBJ1-5	TRBV2	-	TGTGCCAGCAGTGAAGACCCCCCCTTACAGCCCCAGCATTTT	CASSEDPPLQPQHF